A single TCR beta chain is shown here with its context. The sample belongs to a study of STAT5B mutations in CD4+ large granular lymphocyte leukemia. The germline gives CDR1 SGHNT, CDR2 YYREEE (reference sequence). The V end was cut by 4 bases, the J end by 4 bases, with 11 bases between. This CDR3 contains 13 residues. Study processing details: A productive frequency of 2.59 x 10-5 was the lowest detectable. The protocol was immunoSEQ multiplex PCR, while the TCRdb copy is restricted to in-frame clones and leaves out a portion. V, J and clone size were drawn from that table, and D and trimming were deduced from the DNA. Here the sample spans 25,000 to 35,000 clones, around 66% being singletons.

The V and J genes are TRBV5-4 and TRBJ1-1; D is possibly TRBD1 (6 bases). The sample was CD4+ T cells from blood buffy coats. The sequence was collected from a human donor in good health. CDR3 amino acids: CASSPGGRTEAFF. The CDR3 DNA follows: TGTGCCAGCAGCCCGGGGGGGCGCACTGAAGCTTTCTTT.